These 32 T cell receptor beta chains originate from one sample sequenced in a study of identical twins (dated by TCRdb to the mid-2010s). Library creation used 5' RACE. Sequencing took place on an Illumina HiSeq 2000. In-frame beta chains were kept once TCRdb had trimmed the public reads at Q25 with fastp and called clones with MiXCR. Every CDR3 protein is listed once, alongside the most common genes and DNA of its rows. For this sample there are hundreds of thousands of distinct CDR3 sequences; over 20% appear just once. The ten largest clones represent over 4% of the sample. The sample was also linked to a second study, of T cells expressing NK-cell markers.

Sequencing was performed on PBMCs. Source of these receptors: a woman younger than 35 in good health.

The chain couples TRBV7-2 to TRBJ2-7, with 11 bases aligning to TRBD2. The CDR3 extends over 15 amino acids. CDR1 and CDR2 (germline): SGHTA, FQGNSA. The J segment lost 2 bases and the V segment lost 5 bases, leaving 5 bases of the junction unmatched. CDR3 bases: TGTGCCAGCAGCGCCACTAGCGGGAGTGCCTACGAGCAGTACTTC. Its translation is CASSATSGSAYEQYF.

This chain joins TRBV12-3 or TRBV12-4 and TRBJ2-1, with a tentative D call TRBD2 (5 bases). V was pared by 8 bases and J by 7 bases, with 12 bases between. The CDR3 has 12 amino acids. CDR3 sequence reads: CASFLGGNEQFF. The DNA of the CDR3 is TGTGCCAGCTTCTTAGGCGGGAATGAGCAGTTCTTC.

In this sample, this clonotype turned up a few times. V usage is TRBV3-1 and J usage is TRBJ2-1; 7 bases match TRBD2. The V gene's germline CDR1 is LGHDT and CDR2 YNNKEL (reference sequence). The CDR3 has 17 amino acids. The junction had 14 bases not matched to a gene; V was cut back by 4 bases and J by 5 bases. This CDR3 reads CASSPKRGGLIDNEQFF. DNA of the CDR3: TGTGCCAGCAGCCCGAAGCGGGGCGGCCTGATTGACAATGAGCAGTTCTTC.

This clonotype has at least ten counts. The V gene is TRBV10-3, the J gene TRBJ2-6, with no clear D. The length of the CDR3 is 14 residues. Germline CDR1 is ENHRY and CDR2 is SYGVKD. V gave up 6 bases and J gave up 0 bases, with 6 bases separating them. In DNA form, the CDR3 reads TGTGCCATCAGATCCTCCTCTGGGGCCAACGTCCTGACTTTC. Translating it yields CAIRSSSGANVLTF.

This clonotype showed up just a few times. The chain couples TRBV4-2 to TRBJ2-5; 8 bases align to TRBD2. CDR3 length: 17 residues. Looked up from germline, CDR1 is LGHNA and CDR2 is YNFKEQ. The junction had 17 bases not matched to a gene; V was cut back by 7 bases and J by 4 bases. CDR3 loop: CASKRGGAGEAGETQYF. CDR3 coding DNA: TGTGCCAGCAAAAGGGGCGGAGCGGGGGAGGCTGGAGAGACCCAGTACTTC.

The chain employs TRBV5-1 and TRBJ2-7, with TRBD2 matching 13 bases. With V trimmed by 4 bases and J by 5 bases, 9 bases remained unmatched. The germline gives CDR1 SGHRS, CDR2 YFSETQ. The CDR3 extends over 16 amino acids. For the CDR3, the DNA is TGCGCCAGCAGCCAAAGGACTAGCGGGAGTGTCGACGAGCAGTACTTC. Translating it yields CASSQRTSGSVDEQYF. The whole variable domain, filled in from reference TRBV5-1 and TRBJ2-7, reads KAGVTQTPRYLIKTRGQQVTLSCSPISGHRSVSWYQQTPGQGLQFLFEYFSETQRNKGNFPGRFSGRQFSNSRSEMNVSTLELGDSALYLCASSQRTSGSVDEQYFGPGTRLTVT.

This CDR3 reads CASIHSQGFPGANVLTF. The CDR3 DNA reads TGTGCCAGCATCCACTCCCAGGGCTTCCCTGGGGCCAACGTCCTGACTTTC. V is TRBV6-2 or TRBV6-3 and J is TRBJ2-6; tentatively, D is TRBD1 (5 bases). Germline CDR1 MNHEY, CDR2 SVGEGT. This CDR3 spans 17 amino acids. Trimming cost V 7 bases and J 2 bases, with 18 bases left between them.

This clonotype was picked up a small number of times. The chain joins TRBV5-1 to TRBJ2-3, with D hard to call. In germline, CDR1 is SGHRS, CDR2 YFSETQ. With 2 bases removed from V and 5 bases from J, the gap between germline ends came to 15 bases. CDR3 length equals 15 residues. CDR3 DNA sequence: TGCGCCAGCAGCTTCGGTACTGGATACGGAGATACGCAGTATTTT. Encoded protein: CASSFGTGYGDTQYF.

The rearrangement joins TRBV20-1 to TRBJ2-7; no clear D. V was pared by 6 bases and J by 9 bases, with 15 bases between. This CDR3 contains 11 residues. Looked up from germline, CDR1 is DFQATT and CDR2 is SNEGSKA (reference sequence). The CDR3 sequence: CSAPDGLGQYF. As DNA, the CDR3 is TGCAGTGCCCCCGATGGCCTTGGGCAGTACTTC.

The rearrangement links TRBV9 to TRBJ2-7; the match to TRBD2 covers 10 bases. Trimming at V came to 0 bases and at J to 9 bases, leaving 9 bases not matched to a gene. The CDR3 consists of 15 residues. CDR1 and CDR2 (germline): SGDLS, YYNGEE. CDR3 residues: CASSVETSGTEAQYF. The CDR3, as DNA: TGTGCCAGCAGCGTAGAAACTAGCGGGACGGAAGCGCAGTACTTC. The whole variable domain, remainder taken from reference TRBV9 and TRBJ2-7, is DSGVTQTPKHLITATGQRVTLRCSPRSGDLSVYWYQQSLDQGLQFLIQYYNGEERAKGNILERFSAQQFPDLHSELNLSSLELGDSALYFCASSVETSGTEAQYFGPGTRLTVT.

The genes are TRBV20-1 and TRBJ2-7, with TRBD1 identical over 9 bases. V lost 0 bases and J lost 3; bases outside the gene matches: 9. From germline, CDR1 is DFQATT and CDR2 SNEGSKA (reference sequence). The CDR3 sequence is 16 residues long. CDR3 nucleotides: TGCAGTGCTAGAGATCGTCAGGGACAGGGTGGCTACGAGCAGTACTTC. Translation: CSARDRQGQGGYEQYF.

CDR3 DNA sequence: TGTGCCACCAGCAGAGTGGGTGGCAGGGGGCAGTCCTACAATGAGCAGTTCTTC. This translates into CATSRVGGRGQSYNEQFF. The chain is built from TRBV15 and TRBJ2-1; TRBD1 aligns across 8 bases. V shed 1 base and J 1 base; nucleotides not matched to a gene: 9. Per the germline V gene, CDR1 is LNHNV and CDR2 is YYDKDF (reference sequence). This CDR3 contains 18 residues.

This sequence joins TRBV20-1 and TRBJ2-3, with 11 bases fitting TRBD2. The trim removed 6 bases at V and 2 bases at J, leaving 10 bases unmatched. Germline CDR1 DFQATT, CDR2 SNEGSKA (reference sequence). The CDR3 is 16 residues long. CDR3 DNA: TGCAGTGCCAGAAAACAACTAGCGGGGGACACAGATACGCAGTATTTT. Translated: CSARKQLAGDTDTQYF.

The rearrangement links TRBV12-3 or TRBV12-4 to TRBJ2-7, with 11 bases identical to TRBD2. The CDR3 runs to 15 residues. Trimming removed 6 bases from V and 3 bases from J; junction bases left unmatched: 7. The CDR3 DNA reads TGTGCCAGCAGGCTGAGACTAGCGGGACTCTACGAGCAGTACTTC. Encoded protein: CASRLRLAGLYEQYF.

Many counts were recorded for this clonotype. The V gene is TRBV21-1, the J gene TRBJ2-7; the table gives TRBD1 as D, unverified against the DNA. TRBV21-1 counts as a pseudogene. This CDR3 has 15 residues. DNA for the CDR3: TGTGCCAGCAGAAAAAATTACAGGGGGCACAACGAGCAGTACTTC. Translating gives CASRKNYRGHNEQYF.

This clonotype was seen many times. The chain has TRBV20-1 and TRBJ1-2; D is ambiguous. The CDR3 is 13 residues long. From germline, CDR1 is DFQATT and CDR2 SNEGSKA (reference sequence). With 7 bases removed from V and 2 bases from J, the gap between germline ends came to 14 bases. The CDR3 sequence: CSVRRQENYGYTF. CDR3 DNA: TGCAGTGTAAGGAGGCAGGAGAACTATGGCTACACCTTC.

The DNA for the CDR3 is TGTGCCAGCAGCTTTGCGGGGGGCATCGGCGATACGCAGTATTTT. This encodes CASSFAGGIGDTQYF. This chain links TRBV7-2 with TRBJ2-3; 8 bases align to TRBD2. CDR1 SGHTA and CDR2 FQGNSA come from the germline V gene. J was trimmed by 6 bases and V by 3 bases; bases with no gene match: 8. The CDR3 length is 15 residues.

This clonotype was counted many times. The chain combines TRBV25-1 with TRBJ1-1; 8 bases map to TRBD1. V gave up 1 base and J gave up 5 bases; unmatched junction bases: 6. Per the germline V gene, CDR1 is MGHDK and CDR2 is SYGVNS. This CDR3 has 15 residues. The CDR3 bases are TGTGCCAGCAGTGAATCACAGGGGGGAAGGACTGAAGCTTTCTTT. Translation gives CASSESQGGRTEAFF.

The gene calls are TRBV9 and TRBJ1-1, with unresolved D. Trimming took 0 bases from V and 3 from J, leaving 6 bases between them. The CDR3 runs to 13 residues. Germline lookup yields CDR1 SGDLS and CDR2 YYNGEE. The CDR3 DNA reads as TGTGCCAGCAGCGTAGAGGGCGACACTGAAGCTTTCTTT. Residues: CASSVEGDTEAFF.

The chain uses TRBV20-1 and TRBJ2-3; 8 bases line up with TRBD2. Per the germline V gene, CDR1 is DFQATT and CDR2 is SNEGSKA (reference sequence). Trimming removed 6 bases from V and 5 bases from J; junction bases left unmatched: 10. The CDR3 consists of 14 residues. DNA of the CDR3: TGCAGTGCAGCGGGGGAAAGAGGTCTAGATACGCAGTATTTT. Translating it yields CSAAGERGLDTQYF.

V and J are TRBV7-2 and TRBJ2-3; the match to TRBD2 covers 8 bases. Looked up from germline, CDR1 is SGHTA and CDR2 is FQGNSA. J gave up 6 bases and V 5 bases, and 16 bases lay outside the gene matches. There are 17 residues in the CDR3. The CDR3: CASSPTASGRNWDTQYF. The CDR3 DNA sequence: TGTGCCAGCAGCCCCACGGCCAGCGGGAGAAACTGGGATACGCAGTATTTT.

The rearrangement links TRBV27 to TRBJ2-7, with D perhaps matching TRBD1 (5 bases). The CDR3 consists of 14 residues. Germline V gene data show CDR1 as MNHEY and CDR2 as SMNVEV (reference sequence). Trimming left V 6 bases short and J 0 bases short, with 12 bases between. As DNA, the CDR3 is TGTGCCAGCAGGCCTGATCAGGGCTCCTACGAGCAGTACTTC. It is translated as CASRPDQGSYEQYF.

The V and J genes are TRBV5-1 and TRBJ2-3; 8 positions match TRBD1. The CDR3 sequence is 16 residues long. The trim removed 1 base at V and 1 base at J, leaving 5 bases unmatched. The germline gives CDR1 SGHRS, CDR2 YFSETQ. The CDR3 reads CASSLFAGGGTDTQYF. The CDR3 bases are TGCGCCAGCAGCTTGTTCGCAGGGGGCGGCACAGATACGCAGTATTTT.

The chain combines TRBV10-3 with TRBJ2-3; a possible D gene is TRBD2 (7 bases). Germline V gene sequence: CDR1 ENHRY, CDR2 SYGVKD. Trimming pared 4 bases from V and 7 bases from J, leaving 12 bases between. CDR3 length equals 13 residues. The DNA of the CDR3 is TGTGCCATCAGTGCCGCGGGGGCCAATACGCAGTATTTT. Its protein product is CAISAAGANTQYF.

In this sample, this clonotype turned up many times. The gene calls are TRBV5-1 and TRBJ1-2; no clear D gene. With 3 bases removed from V and 2 bases from J, the gap between germline ends came to 8 bases. Germline CDR1 reads SGHRS; CDR2 reads YFSETQ. CDR3 length equals 13 residues. This CDR3 is CASSSGGNYGYTF. The DNA of the CDR3 is TGCGCCAGCAGCTCGGGAGGGAACTATGGCTACACCTTC.

This clonotype was observed a few times. The chain employs TRBV12-3 or TRBV12-4 and TRBJ1-5; tentative D call: TRBD1 (5 bases). The length of the CDR3 is 15 residues. V lost 6 bases and J lost 3, with 15 bases in between. For the CDR3, the DNA is TGTGCCAGCAGCTACGACCGGGGGTACAATCAGCCCCAGCATTTT. It encodes CASSYDRGYNQPQHF.

The J gene is TRBJ2-3, the V gene TRBV6-2 or TRBV6-3, with D uncertain. The CDR3 has 10 amino acids. In germline, CDR1 is MNHEY, CDR2 SVGEGT. Trimming left V 6 bases short and J 7 bases short, with 5 bases between. Here the CDR3 reads CASRSHTQYF. The CDR3 DNA follows: TGTGCCAGCAGGTCTCATACGCAGTATTTT.

The rearrangement links TRBV6-5 to TRBJ2-3; 8 bases map to TRBD2. The germline V gene encodes CDR1 MNHEY and CDR2 SVGAGI. The CDR3 covers 17 residues. The V gene end was trimmed by 0 bases and the J gene end by 4 bases; junction bases not matched to a gene: 9. CDR3 residues: CASSYSTPGGPSDTQYF. CDR3 nucleotide sequence: TGTGCCAGCAGTTACTCGACTCCGGGGGGGCCGTCAGATACGCAGTATTTT.

The chain is built from TRBV4-3 and TRBJ2-2, with D unresolved. The CDR3 covers 17 residues. Germline V gives CDR1 LGHNA, CDR2 YSLEER. Trimming removed 5 bases at V and 6 bases at J, with 22 bases between. Written as DNA, the CDR3 is TGCGCCAGCAGCTCGCCACCGGGCCAACCCTACGCCGGGGAGCTGTTTTTT. It translates to CASSSPPGQPYAGELFF.

In its sample, this clonotype was seen a few times. This chain links TRBV15 with TRBJ2-3, with unresolved D. The CDR3 sequence is 13 residues long. Germline-derived CDR1 and CDR2 are LNHNV and YYDKDF (reference sequence). V was shortened by 5 bases and J by 5 bases, with 11 bases between the two germline ends. The CDR3 DNA follows: TGTGCCACCAGCCCTTCCTTCGGAGATACGCAGTATTTT. Its protein is CATSPSFGDTQYF.

The chain joins TRBV12-3 or TRBV12-4 to TRBJ2-3, with no clear D. V was cut by 6 bases and J by 5 bases, with 6 bases left in between. This CDR3 is 11 amino acids long. CDR3 DNA: TGTGCCAGCAGCGTCGAAGATACGCAGTATTTT. Its protein product is CASSVEDTQYF.

This chain joins TRBV12-3 or TRBV12-4 and TRBJ1-4; TRBD1 is a possible D gene (5 bases). This CDR3 region has 15 residues. Trimming took 6 bases from V and 3 from J, leaving 14 bases between them. The CDR3 spells CASSLLTASNEKLFF. The CDR3 DNA reads as TGTGCCAGCAGCCTCTTGACAGCATCTAATGAAAAACTGTTTTTT.